A selection of T cell receptor beta chains follows, all from one sample in a study of CD8 T cells in ankylosing spondylitis. A single record per CDR3 protein comes from TCRdb applying MiXCR to the 5' RACE reads. The sample includes about 400,000 distinct CDR3 sequences, 20% to 25% seen only once; the top ten take roughly 13%. Sequenced input: blood, either unsorted or a sorted T cell fraction (not recorded which). The receptors shown here come from a male donor with ankylosing spondylitis or in good health (not recorded which). CDR3s include the opening cysteine and the closing phenylalanine or tryptophan. Each record gives: clone size, D gene, V gene, J gene, CDR3 DNA, CDR3 protein. D genes are given only for firm matches. The size field is filled for only some rows; it gives once, few, many or a size class.

few	-	TRBV4-1	TRBJ2-7	TGCGCCAGCAGCCAAGGTTCCGGCTACGAGCAGTACTTC	CASSQGSGYEQYF
few	-	TRBV9	TRBJ2-7	TGTGCCAGCAGCGTGGCCCCAGGGGTAGGAGAGCAGTACTTC	CASSVAPGVGEQYF
-	TRBD1	TRBV27	TRBJ2-2	TGTGCCAGCAGTTTCCCAGGGGGTTTGAGCACCGGGGAGCTGTTTTTT	CASSFPGGLSTGELFF
-	-	TRBV20-1	TRBJ2-7	TGCAGTGCTAGAGATCTCCCAGGGGCTCTCGAGCAGTACTTC	CSARDLPGALEQYF
few	-	TRBV7-2	TRBJ2-1	TGTGCCAGCAGGGGACCACAGGCAGTTTTCTACAATGAGCAGTTCTTC	CASRGPQAVFYNEQFF
-	-	TRBV7-6	TRBJ2-7	TGTGCCAGCAGCTTAGGGACTAACTCCTACGAGCAGTACTTC	CASSLGTNSYEQYF
few	-	TRBV9	TRBJ2-2	TGTGCCAGCAGCGTAGACGGGAACGGGGAGCTGTTTTTT	CASSVDGNGELFF
-	-	TRBV7-8	TRBJ2-1	TGTGCCAGCAGCTTAGGGAGGCTTGGCCCCAATGAGCAGTTCTTC	CASSLGRLGPNEQFF
-	TRBD1	TRBV28	TRBJ2-2	TGTGCCAGCAGCAACAGGGGCAAGCCCGGGGAGCTGTTTTTT	CASSNRGKPGELFF
once	TRBD1	TRBV5-1	TRBJ2-7	TGCGCCAGCAGCGGGACAGGATGGGAGCAGTACTTC	CASSGTGWEQYF
-	TRBD1	TRBV12-3/TRBV12-4	TRBJ1-3	TGTGCCAACCGTGACAGGGGCACTGGAAACACCATATATTTT	CANRDRGTGNTIYF
few	TRBD2	TRBV18	TRBJ2-7	TGTGCCAGCTCACCAACTTCTAGCGGGGGCCCCAGCTCCTACGAGCAGTACTTC	CASSPTSSGGPSSYEQYF
few	-	TRBV7-9	TRBJ1-2	TGTGCCAGCAGCCTTCCAGGGGCGAACTATGGCTACACCTTC	CASSLPGANYGYTF
-	-	TRBV7-6	TRBJ2-7	TGTGCCAGCAGCAGGGGATCCCCCTACGAGCAGTACTTC	CASSRGSPYEQYF
-	-	TRBV12-3/TRBV12-4	TRBJ2-7	TGTGCCAGCAGTTGGGGCCCCCCCCAGAGCTCCTACGAGCAGTACTTC	CASSWGPPQSSYEQYF
few	TRBD1	TRBV20-1	TRBJ1-2	TGCAGTGCTAGGGACAGGGAAAGCCCAGTCTATGGCTACACCTTC	CSARDRESPVYGYTF
few	TRBD1	TRBV14	TRBJ2-2	TGTGCCAGCAGCCGCCTCGGGACAGCGAACACCGGGGAGCTGTTTTTT	CASSRLGTANTGELFF